The 10 T cell receptor beta chains given below trace back to one sample, sequenced in a study of T cell responses to AZD1222 COVID-19 vaccine. Produced via immunoSEQ multiplex PCR; TCRdb's table is partial and in-frame only. Counted here are nearly 110,000 clones, over 80% occurring once; the ten biggest clones make up 8% to 9.5%. The sample in question was peripheral blood, obtained 28 days after the second AZD1222 dose. The receptors shown here come from an adult who received the AZD1222 COVID-19 vaccine.

The chain uses TRBV19 and TRBJ1-6, with 7 bases matching TRBD1. Losses at the gene ends were 2 bases for V and 6 bases for J; bases not matched to a gene: 4. The CDR3 consists of 15 residues. The germline V gene has CDR1 LNHDA and CDR2 SQIVND (reference sequence). This chain's CDR3 is CASSIPGQTNSPLHF. CDR3 sequence (DNA): TGTGCCAGTAGTATACCGGGACAGACTAATTCACCCCTCCACTTT.

The genes are TRBV7-9 and TRBJ1-4; D is uncertain. CDR1 is SEHNR, CDR2 FQNEAQ, per germline (reference sequence). The CDR3 contains 15 residues. Between the trimmed V and J ends, which lost 0 bases and 5 bases, there was a span of 10 bases. The CDR3 spells CASSLASGLNEKLFF. As DNA, the CDR3 is TGTGCCAGCAGCTTAGCTTCCGGGCTCAATGAAAAACTGTTTTTT.

V usage is TRBV12-5 and J usage is TRBJ1-5, with 10 bases identical to TRBD1. The junction had 7 bases not matched to a gene; V was cut back by 6 bases and J by 5 bases. This CDR3 contains 15 residues. Germline CDR1 reads LGHNT; CDR2 reads FRNRAP. The CDR3 is CASGPRDRGYQPQHF. CDR3 DNA: TGTGCTAGTGGCCCCAGGGACAGGGGTTATCAGCCCCAGCATTTT.

This chain joins TRBV13 and TRBJ2-3; maybe TRBD2 (6 bases). V gave up 1 base and J gave up 4 bases, with 9 bases separating them. This CDR3 contains 14 residues. Germline-derived CDR1 and CDR2 are PRHDT and FYEKMQ (reference sequence). The CDR3 region has the DNA TGTGCCAGCAGCTTAGCGGGAGTGGCAGATACGCAGTATTTT. Its translation is CASSLAGVADTQYF. Looking up the rest from reference TRBV13 and TRBJ2-3 gives the full variable domain: AAGVIQSPRHLIKEKRETATLKCYPIPRHDTVYWYQQGPGQDPQFLISFYEKMQSDKGSIPDRFSAQQFSDYHSELNMSSLELGDSALYFCASSLAGVADTQYFGPGTRLTVL.

The V call is TRBV10-2, the J call TRBJ2-2; perhaps TRBD1 as D (5 bases). The germline V gene has CDR1 WSHSY and CDR2 SAAADI. V gave up 3 bases and J gave up 6 bases, with 14 bases separating them. The CDR3 spans 15 residues. CDR3 sequence: CASSEKGRAAGELFF. The CDR3 DNA reads as TGCGCCAGCAGTGAAAAAGGCAGGGCGGCCGGGGAGCTGTTTTTT.

The genes are TRBV24-1 and TRBJ1-4; D remains unclear. CDR1 KGHDR and CDR2 SFDVKD come from the germline V gene. V lost 9 bases and J 8 bases, leaving 15 bases between the germline ends. The CDR3 loop spans 13 amino acids. The CDR3 coding sequence is TGTGCCACCCAGAAGGCTTTCCGAGAAAAACTGTTTTTT. Amino acids: CATQKAFREKLFF.

J is TRBJ1-2 and V is TRBV28; D is ambiguous. Looked up from germline, CDR1 is MDHEN and CDR2 is SYDVKM. CDR3 length equals 15 residues. V lost 1 base to trimming and J lost 6 bases, with 15 bases between them. CDR3 coding DNA: TGTGCCAGCAGTTTATTGATGACCGCCCGGGATGGCTACACCTTC. Its translation: CASSLLMTARDGYTF.

This chain's CDR3 is CASSQTVDASGNTIYF. The CDR3 bases are TGTGCCAGCTCACAGACCGTCGATGCCTCTGGAAACACCATATATTTT. The chain couples TRBV18 to TRBJ1-3; D is ambiguous. Germline loops: CDR1 KGHSH, CDR2 LQKENI. V was cut by 4 bases and J by 0 bases, with 13 bases left in between. The CDR3 is made up of 16 amino acids.

Here the CDR3 reads CASSGPSRFSGNTIYF. CDR3 nucleotide sequence: TGTGCCAGCAGTGGCCCCAGTCGGTTCTCTGGAAACACCATATATTTT. V is TRBV6-1 and J is TRBJ1-3; D call uncertain. This CDR3 spans 16 amino acids. The germline gives CDR1 MNHNS, CDR2 SASEGT. Trimming shortened V by 4 bases and J by 0 bases, and 13 bases separated the two germline ends.

This clone was seen a single time. This chain links TRBV28 with TRBJ1-2; a possible D gene is TRBD1 (5 bases). This CDR3 is 17 amino acids long. The germline CDR1 and CDR2 sequences are MDHEN and SYDVKM. V lost 1 base and J lost 0, with 15 bases in between. CDR3: CASSLSAVGASNYGYTF. DNA of the CDR3: TGTGCCAGCAGTTTATCAGCGGTCGGGGCATCTAACTATGGCTACACCTTC.